These T cell receptor beta chains were read from a single sample in a study of T cells in localized non-small cell lung cancer. Sequencing was performed with immunoSEQ multiplex PCR; in TCRdb, only in-frame clones are kept and a portion is missing. The sample includes about 16,000 clones, around 87% seen only once; the top ten take about 1.2%. Specimen: peripheral blood mononuclear cells, collected before any cancer treatment. The source of these receptors is a woman aged 40-70 years with stage III lung adenocarcinoma. CDR3s include the opening cysteine and the closing phenylalanine or tryptophan. A D gene is named only where the DNA matches it firmly. The listing skips clone size in some rows; elsewhere it reads once, few, many or a size class.

DNA: TGTGCCAGTAGCATCAAAGGAGGCGGGACAAGCAATCAGCCCCAGCATTTT; CDR3: CASSIKGGGTSNQPQHF; J: TRBJ1-5; D: NA; size: NA; V: TRBV19
DNA: TGTGCCAGCAGCTTAGGGACTGCCACCCAAGATACGCAGTATTTT; CDR3: CASSLGTATQDTQYF; J: TRBJ2-3; D: NA; size: NA; V: TRBV7-9
DNA: TGTGCCAGTTCTAATGATGAAAAACTGTTTTTT; CDR3: CASSNDEKLFF; J: TRBJ1-4; D: NA; size: NA; V: TRBV2
DNA: TGTGCCAGCAGCTTGATAGGGGGGAACACCGGGGAGCTGTTTTTT; CDR3: CASSLIGGNTGELFF; J: TRBJ2-2; D: NA; size: NA; V: TRBV5-6
DNA: TGTGCCAGCAGCTTGGAGCGGGCACAAGAGACCCAGTACTTC; CDR3: CASSLERAQETQYF; J: TRBJ2-5; D: NA; size: NA; V: TRBV5-4
DNA: TGTGCCAGCAGTTCAAGGACAGGGAGCAATCAGCCCCAGCATTTT; CDR3: CASSSRTGSNQPQHF; J: TRBJ1-5; D: TRBD1; size: once; V: TRBV28
DNA: TGTGCCAGCAGCTTAGGACAGGGCGTCTACAATGAGCAGTTCTTC; CDR3: CASSLGQGVYNEQFF; J: TRBJ2-1; D: TRBD1; size: once; V: TRBV11-2
DNA: TGTGCCAGCAGCTCGGGGGGAGGCTACGAGCAGTACTTC; CDR3: CASSSGGGYEQYF; J: TRBJ2-7; D: TRBD2; size: NA; V: TRBV11-3
DNA: TGTGCCAGCAGTTACGGCCCGGGGGCTAATGAAGAGACCCAGTACTTC; CDR3: CASSYGPGANEETQYF; J: TRBJ2-5; D: NA; size: NA; V: TRBV6-5
DNA: TGTGCCAGCAGCTCCCCGGGCCCCGGGACCCAGTACTTC; CDR3: CASSSPGPGTQYF; J: TRBJ2-5; D: NA; size: NA; V: TRBV5-4
DNA: TGTGCCAGCAGCTTGGCCGGGACTAGGAGCTCCTACAATGAGCAGTTCTTC; CDR3: CASSLAGTRSSYNEQFF; J: TRBJ2-1; D: TRBD2; size: NA; V: TRBV7-8
DNA: TGTGCCTGGAGTTCAGGGCCATTGGTGGGACAGCCCCAGCATTTT; CDR3: CAWSSGPLVGQPQHF; J: TRBJ1-5; D: NA; size: NA; V: TRBV30
DNA: TGTGCCAGCAGCCCCCAGGGGGAGACCCAGTACTTC; CDR3: CASSPQGETQYF; J: TRBJ2-5; D: NA; size: NA; V: TRBV7-2
DNA: TGTGCCAGTAGTATAGATCTATTTGGTGACAGCTCCAAAAACATTCAGTACTTC; CDR3: CASSIDLFGDSSKNIQYF; J: TRBJ2-4; D: NA; size: NA; V: TRBV19
DNA: TGTGCCAGTAGTATAGCGGGCACTGAAGCTTTCTTT; CDR3: CASSIAGTEAFF; J: TRBJ1-1; D: NA; size: NA; V: TRBV19
DNA: TGTGCCAGCAGCTCCGGACTAGGCGTCCCATACGAGCAGTACTTC; CDR3: CASSSGLGVPYEQYF; J: TRBJ2-7; D: TRBD2; size: NA; V: TRBV7-9
DNA: TGCGCCAGCAGCTTAAACCCCGGGGGCAGTATCTCTGGGGCCAACGTCCTGACTTTC; CDR3: CASSLNPGGSISGANVLTF; J: TRBJ2-6; D: NA; size: NA; V: TRBV5-1
DNA: TGTGCCAGCAATAGGGGCGACACCGGGGAGCTGTTTTTT; CDR3: CASNRGDTGELFF; J: TRBJ2-2; D: NA; size: NA; V: TRBV7-9
DNA: TGTGCCAGCAGCCACGGGGGGAGGGGCAATGGCTACACCTTC; CDR3: CASSHGGRGNGYTF; J: TRBJ1-2; D: NA; size: NA; V: TRBV6-5
DNA: TGTGCCAGCAGCGATACCCACAGCTCACAAAGTCGGGCCAACGTCCTGACTTTC; CDR3: CASSDTHSSQSRANVLTF; J: TRBJ2-6; D: NA; size: NA; V: TRBV7-4
DNA: TGTGCCAGCAGCTTAACCGGGACCGCCGGGGAGCTGTTTTTT; CDR3: CASSLTGTAGELFF; J: TRBJ2-2; D: NA; size: few; V: TRBV7-8
DNA: TGTGCCAGCAGTCGGACCGGGACTGAGAACACTGAAGCTTTCTTT; CDR3: CASSRTGTENTEAFF; J: TRBJ1-1; D: NA; size: NA; V: TRBV7-2
DNA: TGTGCCAGTATCCCGACAGGGCGCTCCACAGATACGCAGTATTTT; CDR3: CASIPTGRSTDTQYF; J: TRBJ2-3; D: TRBD1; size: NA; V: TRBV19
DNA: TGTGCCAGCAGCTACGACAGGGCCGTCTACGAGCAGTACTTC; CDR3: CASSYDRAVYEQYF; J: TRBJ2-7; D: TRBD1; size: NA; V: TRBV2
DNA: TGTGCCAGCAGCGACAGTATGTCCTACAATGAGCAGTTCTTC; CDR3: CASSDSMSYNEQFF; J: TRBJ2-1; D: NA; size: NA; V: TRBV27
DNA: TGTGCCAGCAGCTCCCCTCTAATCGCTATTGCGGGATTCACAGATACGCAGTATTTT; CDR3: CASSSPLIAIAGFTDTQYF; J: TRBJ2-3; D: NA; size: NA; V: TRBV11-3